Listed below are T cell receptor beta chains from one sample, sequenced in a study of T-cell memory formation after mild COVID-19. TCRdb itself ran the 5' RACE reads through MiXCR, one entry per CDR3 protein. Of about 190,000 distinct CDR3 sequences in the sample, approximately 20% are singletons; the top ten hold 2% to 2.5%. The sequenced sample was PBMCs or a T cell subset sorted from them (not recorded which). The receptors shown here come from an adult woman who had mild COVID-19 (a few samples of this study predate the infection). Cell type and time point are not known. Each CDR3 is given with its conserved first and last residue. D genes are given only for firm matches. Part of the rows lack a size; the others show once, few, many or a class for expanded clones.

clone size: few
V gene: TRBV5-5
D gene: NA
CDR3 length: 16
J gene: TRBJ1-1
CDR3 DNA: TGTGCCAGCAGCTCCCACCTACAGGGCGGGAGCACTGAAGCTTTCTTT
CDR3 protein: CASSSHLQGGSTEAFF

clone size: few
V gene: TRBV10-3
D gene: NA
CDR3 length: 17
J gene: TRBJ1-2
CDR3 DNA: TGTGCCATCAGTCATGCCTTGAGTTCACCCGAAACTGGCGGCTACACCTTC
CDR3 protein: CAISHALSSPETGGYTF

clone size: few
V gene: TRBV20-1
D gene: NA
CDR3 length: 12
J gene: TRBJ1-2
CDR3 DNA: TGCAGTGCTAGCTCTCAGGGTCACGGCTACACCTTC
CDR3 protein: CSASSQGHGYTF

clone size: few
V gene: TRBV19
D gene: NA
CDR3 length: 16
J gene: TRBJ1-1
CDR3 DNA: TGTGCCAGTAGTATATTTGGACGGCAGGTGAACACTGAAGCTTTCTTT
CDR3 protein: CASSIFGRQVNTEAFF

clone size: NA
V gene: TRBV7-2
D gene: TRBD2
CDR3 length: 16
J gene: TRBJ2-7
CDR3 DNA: TGTGCCAGCAGCTTAAGCTACGGGACTAGCACCTACGAGCAGTACTTC
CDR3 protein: CASSLSYGTSTYEQYF

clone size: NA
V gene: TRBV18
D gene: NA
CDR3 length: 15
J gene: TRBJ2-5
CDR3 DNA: TGTGCCAGCTCACCTTCCGGGACTGGAAAAGAGACCCAGTACTTC
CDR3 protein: CASSPSGTGKETQYF

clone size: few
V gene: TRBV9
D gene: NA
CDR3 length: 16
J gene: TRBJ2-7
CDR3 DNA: TGTGCCAGCAGCCCAACTGAGGGGACGGTTTCTGTCGAGCAGTACTTC
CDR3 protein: CASSPTEGTVSVEQYF

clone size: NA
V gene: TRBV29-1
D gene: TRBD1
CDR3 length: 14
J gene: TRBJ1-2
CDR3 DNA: TGCAGCGTTGAAGCCCGGACAGGTCATGCAGGCTACACCTTC
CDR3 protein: CSVEARTGHAGYTF

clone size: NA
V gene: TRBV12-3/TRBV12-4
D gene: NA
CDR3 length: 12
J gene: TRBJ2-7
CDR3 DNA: TGTGCCAGCAGTCCCGGCGAGCGCGAGCAGTACTTC
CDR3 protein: CASSPGEREQYF

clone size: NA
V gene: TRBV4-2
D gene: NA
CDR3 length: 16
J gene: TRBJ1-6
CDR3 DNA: TGTGCCAGCAGCCAAGATGGGGGGGTAGGAGGATCACCCCTCCACTTT
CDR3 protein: CASSQDGGVGGSPLHF

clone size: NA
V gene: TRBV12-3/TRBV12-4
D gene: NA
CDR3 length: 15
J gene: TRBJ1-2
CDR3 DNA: TGTGCCAGCAGTTTAAATCCGGTGGGCGGGTATGGCTACACCTTC
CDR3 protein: CASSLNPVGGYGYTF

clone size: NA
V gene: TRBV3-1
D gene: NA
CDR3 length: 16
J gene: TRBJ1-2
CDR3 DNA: TGTGCCAGCAGCCAGGGCCGGGACACCGCCGTCTATGGCTACACCTTC
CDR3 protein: CASSQGRDTAVYGYTF

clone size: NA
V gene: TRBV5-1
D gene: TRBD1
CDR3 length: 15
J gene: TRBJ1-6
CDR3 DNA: TGCGCCAGCAGGGGGACAGGGGGCGCGGCTTCACCCCTCCACTTT
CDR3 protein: CASRGTGGAASPLHF

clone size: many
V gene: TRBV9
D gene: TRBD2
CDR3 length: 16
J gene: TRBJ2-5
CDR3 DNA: TGTGCCAGCAGCGTACGACCCAGCGGGGGAAAAGAGACCCAGTACTTC
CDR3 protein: CASSVRPSGGKETQYF

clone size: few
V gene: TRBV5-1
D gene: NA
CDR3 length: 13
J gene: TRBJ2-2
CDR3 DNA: TGCGCCAGCAGGATCCCGGACACCGGGGAGCTGTTTTTT
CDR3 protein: CASRIPDTGELFF

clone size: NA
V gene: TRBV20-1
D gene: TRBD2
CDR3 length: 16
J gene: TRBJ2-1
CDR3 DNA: TGCAGTGCTAGAGCCGGAGGGAGGGCCCCTCTCAATGAGCAGTTCTTC
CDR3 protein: CSARAGGRAPLNEQFF

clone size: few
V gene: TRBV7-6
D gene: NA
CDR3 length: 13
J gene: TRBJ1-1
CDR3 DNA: TGTGCCAGCAGCCCGGGGGTTTACCTTGAAGCTTTCTTT
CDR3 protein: CASSPGVYLEAFF

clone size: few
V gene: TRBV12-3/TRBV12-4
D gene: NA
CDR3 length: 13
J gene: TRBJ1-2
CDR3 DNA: TGTGCCAGCAGTTTGGATGCGGGTTATGGCTACACCTTC
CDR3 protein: CASSLDAGYGYTF

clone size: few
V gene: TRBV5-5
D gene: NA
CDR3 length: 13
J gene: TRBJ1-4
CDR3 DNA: TGTGCCAGCAGTTGGCCGGCGGGTCGGAAACTGTTTTTT
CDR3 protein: CASSWPAGRKLFF

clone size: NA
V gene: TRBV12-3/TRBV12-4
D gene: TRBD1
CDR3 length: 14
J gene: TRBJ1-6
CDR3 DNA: TGTGCCAGCACCCCAACAGGGGATTATTCACCCCTCCACTTT
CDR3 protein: CASTPTGDYSPLHF

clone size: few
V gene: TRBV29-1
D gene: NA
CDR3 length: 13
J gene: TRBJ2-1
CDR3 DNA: TGTAGCGCCGAGGGGAGTTCCTACAATGAGCAGTTCTTC
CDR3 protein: CSAEGSSYNEQFF